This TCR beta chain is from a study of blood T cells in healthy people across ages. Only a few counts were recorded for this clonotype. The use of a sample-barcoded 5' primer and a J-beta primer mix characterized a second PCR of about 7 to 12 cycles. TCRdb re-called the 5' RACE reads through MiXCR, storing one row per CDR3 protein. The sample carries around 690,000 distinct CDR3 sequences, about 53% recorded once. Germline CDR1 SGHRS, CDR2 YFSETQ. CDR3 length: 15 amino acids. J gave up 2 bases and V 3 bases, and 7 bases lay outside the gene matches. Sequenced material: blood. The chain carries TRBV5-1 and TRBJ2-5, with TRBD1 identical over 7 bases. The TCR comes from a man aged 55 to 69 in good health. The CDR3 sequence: CASSSTPGGQETQYF. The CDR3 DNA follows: TGCGCCAGCAGCTCAACCCCAGGGGGACAAGAGACCCAGTACTTC. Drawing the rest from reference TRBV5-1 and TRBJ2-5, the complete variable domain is KAGVTQTPRYLIKTRGQQVTLSCSPISGHRSVSWYQQTPGQGLQFLFEYFSETQRNKGNFPGRFSGRQFSNSRSEMNVSTLELGDSALYLCASSSTPGGQETQYFGPGTRLLVL.